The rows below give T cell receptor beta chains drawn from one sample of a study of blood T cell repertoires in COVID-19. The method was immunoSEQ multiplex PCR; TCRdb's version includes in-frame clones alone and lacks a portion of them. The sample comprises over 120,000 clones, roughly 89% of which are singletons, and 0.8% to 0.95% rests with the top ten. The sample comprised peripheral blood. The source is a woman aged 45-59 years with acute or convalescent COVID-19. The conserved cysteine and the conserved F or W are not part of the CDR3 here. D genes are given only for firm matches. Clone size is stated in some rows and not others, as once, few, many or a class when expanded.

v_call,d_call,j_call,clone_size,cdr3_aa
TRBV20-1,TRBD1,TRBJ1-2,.,SARWGQVYT
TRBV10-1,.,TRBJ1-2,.,ASSQGDNYGYT
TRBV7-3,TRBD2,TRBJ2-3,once,ASSLLASGGTDTQY
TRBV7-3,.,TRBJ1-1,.,ASSLRAVGGVGTEAF
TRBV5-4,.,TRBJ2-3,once,ASSPFQGGTDTQY
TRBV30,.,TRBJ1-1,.,AWLPGMQNTEAF
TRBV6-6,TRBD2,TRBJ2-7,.,ASSYSGLAENYEQY
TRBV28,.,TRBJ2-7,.,ASRSGQDYFYEQY
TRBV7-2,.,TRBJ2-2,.,ASSLYNTGELF
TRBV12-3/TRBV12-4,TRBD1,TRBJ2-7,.,ASSTWTGYEQY
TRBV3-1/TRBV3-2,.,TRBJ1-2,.,ASSPAGANYGYT
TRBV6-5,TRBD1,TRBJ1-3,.,ASSSGQGLGNTIY
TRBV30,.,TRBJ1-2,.,AWNIRGSYGYT
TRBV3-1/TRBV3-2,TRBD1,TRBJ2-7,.,ASSRTGSYEQY
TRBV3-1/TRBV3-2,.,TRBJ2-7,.,ASSQITQGYEQY
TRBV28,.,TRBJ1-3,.,ASSYTGEGNTIY
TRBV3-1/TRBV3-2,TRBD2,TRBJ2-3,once,ASSLAGDPTDTQY
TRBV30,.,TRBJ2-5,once,ARGTGIQETQY
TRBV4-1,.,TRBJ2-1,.,ASSQDLAGSYNEQF
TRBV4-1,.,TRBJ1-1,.,ASSQDEGLFFRTEAF
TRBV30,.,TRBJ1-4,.,AWSVPSRGANEKLF
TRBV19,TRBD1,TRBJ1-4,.,ASSWTGGEEKLF
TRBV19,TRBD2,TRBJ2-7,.,ASSNQAGGHYEQY
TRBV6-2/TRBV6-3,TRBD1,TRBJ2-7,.,ASSYSAGTGGSYEQY
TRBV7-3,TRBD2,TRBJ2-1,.,ASSFRAGGDYNEQF
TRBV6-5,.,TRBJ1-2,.,ATAGSLNGYT
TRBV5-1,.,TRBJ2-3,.,ASSLSGADTQY
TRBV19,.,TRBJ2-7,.,ASSNQGGSYEQY
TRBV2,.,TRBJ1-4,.,ATQRGLNEKLF
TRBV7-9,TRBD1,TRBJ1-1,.,ASSEDRYMNTEAF
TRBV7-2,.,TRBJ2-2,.,ASSTGLLNTGELF
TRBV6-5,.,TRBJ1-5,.,ASTTPRGHNQPQH
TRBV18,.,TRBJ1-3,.,ASSPFESSGNTIY
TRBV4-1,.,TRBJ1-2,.,ASSQEGAGDSYGYT
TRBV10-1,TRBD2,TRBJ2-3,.,ASSDPSGTVDTQY
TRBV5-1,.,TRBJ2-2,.,ASSPMTGDTGELF
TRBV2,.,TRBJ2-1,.,ASSEAIVLNEQF
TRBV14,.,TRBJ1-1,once,ASSPPGWYTEAF
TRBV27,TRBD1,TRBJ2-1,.,ASSPNFQGANEQF
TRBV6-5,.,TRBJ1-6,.,ASKIGLSHSPLH